This TCR beta chain was found in a study of CD8+CD57+ T cells in acquired aplastic anemia. Study at large: The DNA of sorted CD4+ and CD8+ cells averaged roughly 3.2 ug.

V shed 7 bases, J shed 3 bases, and the junction held 5 bases outside the gene matches. The CDR3 is made up of 13 amino acids. The germline V gene has CDR1 MNHNS and CDR2 SASEGT. Genomic DNA templated the TCR beta VDJ and CDR3 profiling. One entry per CDR3 protein results from TCRdb running MiXCR on the reads. The sample lists 400,000 to 600,000 distinct CDR3 sequences; around 32% were seen once. Sequencing involved patients with CD8+CD57+ cell expansion previously shown by flow cytometry. The chain couples TRBV6-1 to TRBJ1-1; 7 bases line up with TRBD1. Sequenced: sorted CD4+, CD8+, or CD8+CD57+ T cells (not recorded which) from PBMCs. The TCR was taken from a human donor with aplastic anemia. The CDR3 nucleotides are TGTGCCAGCACCGTTGACAGGGACACTGAAGCTTTCTTT. As protein: CASTVDRDTEAFF.